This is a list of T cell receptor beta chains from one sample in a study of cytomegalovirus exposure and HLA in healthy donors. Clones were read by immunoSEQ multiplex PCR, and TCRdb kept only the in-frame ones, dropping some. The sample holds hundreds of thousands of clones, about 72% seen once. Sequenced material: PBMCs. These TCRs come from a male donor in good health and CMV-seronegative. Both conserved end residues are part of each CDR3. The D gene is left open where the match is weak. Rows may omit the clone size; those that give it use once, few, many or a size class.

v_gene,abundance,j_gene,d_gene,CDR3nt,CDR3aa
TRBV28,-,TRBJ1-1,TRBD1,TGTGCCAGCAGTTCCTCTCCCGGAGGGGGCCGGACTGAAGCTTTCTTT,CASSSSPGGGRTEAFF
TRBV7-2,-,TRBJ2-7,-,TGTGCCAGCAGCTTTAATGAGCAGTACTTC,CASSFNEQYF
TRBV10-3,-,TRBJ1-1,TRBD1,TGTGCCAGCCGAACCTCCCTGGACAGGGGGGTTGAAGCTTTCTTT,CASRTSLDRGVEAFF
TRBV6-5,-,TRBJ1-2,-,TGTGCCAGCTCCCGAGGAGGGAGGTATCAAGGCTACACCTTC,CASSRGGRYQGYTF
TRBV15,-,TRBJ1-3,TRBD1,TGTGCCACCCGATCAACAGGGGACTCTGGAAACACCATATATTTT,CATRSTGDSGNTIYF
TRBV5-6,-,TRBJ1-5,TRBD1,TGTGCCAGCAGCTTGGTGCAAACCGGGACAGGGAGCAATCAGCCCCAGCATTTT,CASSLVQTGTGSNQPQHF
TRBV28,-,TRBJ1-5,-,TGTGCCAGCAGCCTTCCCGGCAGGGACAATCAGCCCCAGCATTTT,CASSLPGRDNQPQHF
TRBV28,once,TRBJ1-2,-,TGTGCCAGCAGTTTCTACAGCGGTGGCTACACCTTC,CASSFYSGGYTF
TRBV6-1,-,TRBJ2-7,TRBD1,TGTGCCAGCAGGACCGGGACAGGAATGTACGAGCAGTACTTC,CASRTGTGMYEQYF
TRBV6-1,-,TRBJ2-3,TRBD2,TGTGCCAGCAGTGCAAAGACTAGCGACCCCACAGATACGCAGTATTTT,CASSAKTSDPTDTQYF
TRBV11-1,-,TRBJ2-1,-,TGTGCCAGCAGCCTAACGCGAGGGTTGGGTGAGCAGTTCTTC,CASSLTRGLGEQFF
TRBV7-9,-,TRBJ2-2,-,TGTGCCAGCAGCTCTTCCGACGGAGCGAACACCGGGGAGCTGTTTTTT,CASSSSDGANTGELFF
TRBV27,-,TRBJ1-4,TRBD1,TGTGCCAGCAGTTTGCGGCAGGGGGCATCTGAAAAACTGTTTTTT,CASSLRQGASEKLFF
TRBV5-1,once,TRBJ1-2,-,TGCGCCAGCAGCCTATCGACTCATTCTAACTATGGCTACACCTTC,CASSLSTHSNYGYTF
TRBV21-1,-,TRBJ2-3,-,TGTGCCAGCAGTCTACAGGGAATCGGCACAGATACGCAGTATTTT,CASSLQGIGTDTQYF
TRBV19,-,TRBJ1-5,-,TGTGCCAGTAGTATATTGGACTTCTCTAGCAATCAGCCCCAGCATTTT,CASSILDFSSNQPQHF
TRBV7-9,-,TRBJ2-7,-,TGTGCCAGCAGCTTTCGGAGTTCCCTTCGCGAGCAGTACTTC,CASSFRSSLREQYF
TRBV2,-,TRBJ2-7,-,TGTGCCAGCAAACGACAGTCGTACTCCTACGAGCAGTACTTC,CASKRQSYSYEQYF
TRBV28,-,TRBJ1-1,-,TGTGCCAGCAGTTTTGACTCTGAAGCTTTCTTT,CASSFDSEAFF
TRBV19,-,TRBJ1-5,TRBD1,TGTGCCAGTAATAACAGGGGGAACCAGCCCCAGCATTTT,CASNNRGNQPQHF
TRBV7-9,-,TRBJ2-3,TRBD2,TGTGCCAGCAGCCAGGGACTAGCGGGTCCGTTAACAGATACGCAGTATTTT,CASSQGLAGPLTDTQYF
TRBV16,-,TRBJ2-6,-,TGTGCCAGCAGCCAATCGGGGCAGGCCCCGTTCTCTGGGGCCAACGTCCTGACTTTC,CASSQSGQAPFSGANVLTF
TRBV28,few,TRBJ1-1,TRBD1,TGTGCCAGCAGCGGACAGGGCATCGAAGGGAGCACTGAAGCTTTCTTT,CASSGQGIEGSTEAFF
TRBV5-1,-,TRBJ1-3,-,TGCGCCAGCAGCTTGTCGGACAGAACCCTCTCTGGAAACACCATATATTTT,CASSLSDRTLSGNTIYF
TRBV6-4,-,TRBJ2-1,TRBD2,TGTGCCAGCAGTTCTAATAGCGGGACCAATGAGCAGTTCTTC,CASSSNSGTNEQFF
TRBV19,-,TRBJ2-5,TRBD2,TGTGCCAGTAGTATAGGGAGAGGACTAGGCGAAGAGACCCAGTACTTC,CASSIGRGLGEETQYF
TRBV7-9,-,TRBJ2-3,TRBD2,TGTGCCAGCAGCTTAGTGCGGGGGGCGATCACAGATACGCAGTATTTT,CASSLVRGAITDTQYF
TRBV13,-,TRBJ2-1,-,TGTGCCAGCAGCTTAATGAGGGAGAAATCCAATGAGCAGTTCTTC,CASSLMREKSNEQFF
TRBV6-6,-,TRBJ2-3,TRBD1,TGTGCCAGCAGGGGACAGGGTGGGCAGTATTTT,CASRGQGGQYF
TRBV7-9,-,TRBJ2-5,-,TGTGCCAGCAGCCCCCGGAGTACTAGACAAGAGACCCAGTACTTC,CASSPRSTRQETQYF
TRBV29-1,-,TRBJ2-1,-,TGCAGCGTGGGGGGGGGCGCTAATTACAATGAGCAGTTCTTC,CSVGGGANYNEQFF
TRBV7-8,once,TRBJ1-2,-,TGTGCCAGCAGCTTAGGCGGCAGCAACTATGGCTACACCTTC,CASSLGGSNYGYTF
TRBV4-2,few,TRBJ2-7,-,TGTGCCAGCAGCCAAGATCTCTGGCTAGCCCCCACGGACGAGCAGTACTTC,CASSQDLWLAPTDEQYF
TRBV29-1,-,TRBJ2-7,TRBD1,TGCAGCGTCACCCCCAGGGACAGGGGAGCCGAGCAGTACTTC,CSVTPRDRGAEQYF
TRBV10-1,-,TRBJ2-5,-,TGCGCCAGCAGCTTACCCGGTGTAGAGACCCAGTACTTC,CASSLPGVETQYF
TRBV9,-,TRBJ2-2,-,TGTGCCAGCAGCATGTTAGAAGTCGGGGAGCTGTTTTTT,CASSMLEVGELFF
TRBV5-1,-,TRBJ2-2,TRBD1,TGCGCCAGCAGCTTGGTACAGGGGGTTACCGGGGAGCTGTTTTTT,CASSLVQGVTGELFF
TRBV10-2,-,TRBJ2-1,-,TGCGCCAGCAGCTCCCCCCGGGTTTTATACAATGAGCAGTTCTTC,CASSSPRVLYNEQFF
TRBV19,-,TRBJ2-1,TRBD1,TGTGCCAGTCGGACAGGGGGGTACAATGAGCAGTTCTTC,CASRTGGYNEQFF
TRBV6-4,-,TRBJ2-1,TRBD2,TGTGCCAGCAGTGAAGGACTAGCTGGGGATGAGCAGTTCTTC,CASSEGLAGDEQFF
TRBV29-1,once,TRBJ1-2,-,TGCAGCGTTGCCCAGGGAATTGACTATGGCTACACCTTC,CSVAQGIDYGYTF
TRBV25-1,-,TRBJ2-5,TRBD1,TGTGCCAGCAGTGCCTCCGGGACAGGGAGGCAGACCCAGTACTTC,CASSASGTGRQTQYF
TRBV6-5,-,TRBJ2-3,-,TGTGCCAGCAGAGACGGGGGATCTTTCACAGATACGCAGTATTTT,CASRDGGSFTDTQYF
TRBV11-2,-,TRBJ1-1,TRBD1,TGTGCCAGCAGGCTGACAGGGGCCACTGAAGCTTTCTTT,CASRLTGATEAFF
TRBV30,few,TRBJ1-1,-,TGTGCCTGGAGTGGACTACAGAGTGAAGCTTTCTTT,CAWSGLQSEAFF
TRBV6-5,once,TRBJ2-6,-,TGTGCCAGCAGTTACGGAGTAGCTGGGGCCAACGTCCTGACTTTC,CASSYGVAGANVLTF
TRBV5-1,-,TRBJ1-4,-,TGCGCCAGCAGCTTGGGAGGAGCTAATGAAAAACTGTTTTTT,CASSLGGANEKLFF
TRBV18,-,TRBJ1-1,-,TGTGCCAGCTCACCAAATAGTGGGCAGCTGGCTTTCTTT,CASSPNSGQLAFF
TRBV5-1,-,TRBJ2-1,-,TGCGCCAGCAGCCACGCCACGTCCAGGACAGACTCCTACAATGAGCAGTTCTTC,CASSHATSRTDSYNEQFF
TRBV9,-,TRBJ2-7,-,TGTGCCAGCAGCGTAGGGGGACTCACCTACGAGCAGTACTTC,CASSVGGLTYEQYF
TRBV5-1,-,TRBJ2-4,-,TGCGCCAGCAGCTTGGGGATCGGCGGGATCCTAGCCAAAAACATTCAGTACTTC,CASSLGIGGILAKNIQYF
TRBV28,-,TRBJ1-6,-,TGTGCCAGCGACGGGACATATAATTCACCCCTCCACTTT,CASDGTYNSPLHF
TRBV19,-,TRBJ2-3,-,TGTGCCAGTAGTATATTACCGGCAGATACGCAGTATTTT,CASSILPADTQYF
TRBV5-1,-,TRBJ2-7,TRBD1,TGCGCCAGCAGTAATACAGGGGTAGGCTCCTACGAGCAGTACTTC,CASSNTGVGSYEQYF
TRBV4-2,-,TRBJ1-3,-,TGTGCCAGCAGCCAAGAATCCAGGGGATCTGGAAACACCATATATTTT,CASSQESRGSGNTIYF
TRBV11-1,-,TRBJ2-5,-,TGTGCCAGCAGCTTAATAGACCAAGAGACCCAGTACTTC,CASSLIDQETQYF
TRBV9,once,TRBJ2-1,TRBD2,TGTGCCAGCAGCGTTCTCAGCGGGAGGACGAATGAGCAGTTCTTC,CASSVLSGRTNEQFF
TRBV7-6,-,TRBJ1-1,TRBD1,TGTGCCAGCAGCATTAGAACAGGGGGCTTGTTTGAAGCTTTCTTT,CASSIRTGGLFEAFF